The 9 T cell receptor beta chains reported below all come from one sample, sequenced in a study of blood T cell repertoires in COVID-19. The protocol was immunoSEQ multiplex PCR, while the TCRdb copy is restricted to in-frame clones and leaves out a portion. Of approximately 230,000 clones listed, about 91% are singletons. Sample: peripheral blood. These receptors came from a woman aged 25 to 45 with COVID-19, enrolled during active disease.

The genes are TRBV3-1 (or the pseudogene TRBV3-2) and TRBJ2-1; perhaps TRBD2 as D (6 bases). This CDR3 spans 15 amino acids. Trimming removed 1 base from V and 11 bases from J, with 18 bases in between. CDR1 is LGHDT and CDR2 is YNNKEL in the germline V gene (reference sequence). The CDR3 nucleotides are TGTGCCAGCAGCCAAGGTAAAGCTCCTAGCGTAAAGCAGTTCTTC. It translates to CASSQGKAPSVKQFF.

The chain joins TRBV6-5 to TRBJ1-2; D remains unclear. The ends were cut back, 0 bases at V and 1 base at J, with 6 bases in the middle. CDR3 length: 14 residues. From germline, CDR1 is MNHEY and CDR2 SVGAGI. The CDR3 loop reads CASSYSGLNYGYTF. The CDR3 DNA sequence: TGTGCCAGCAGTTACTCTGGCCTTAACTATGGCTACACCTTC.

The chain uses TRBV6-5 and TRBJ2-1; tentatively, D is TRBD1 (5 bases). Trimming removed 2 bases at V and 0 bases at J, with 8 bases between. The CDR3 consists of 15 residues. Germline V gene data show CDR1 as MNHEY and CDR2 as SVGAGI. CDR3 sequence (DNA): TGTGCCAGCAGTTACCAGGGTAGCTCCTACAATGAGCAGTTCTTC. Amino acid sequence: CASSYQGSSYNEQFF.

The chain has TRBV5-1 and TRBJ2-5, with a tentative D call TRBD2 (5 bases). V dropped 4 bases and J dropped 7 bases, with 8 bases sitting between them. Germline CDR1 SGHRS, CDR2 YFSETQ. There are 11 residues in the CDR3. CDR3 bases: TGCGCCAGCAGCGCCCGGGGGACCCAGTACTTC. The encoded protein is CASSARGTQYF.

The chain links TRBV24-1 to TRBJ2-3; TRBD2 is a possible D gene (5 bases). The V gene's germline CDR1 is KGHDR and CDR2 SFDVKD. The CDR3 is made up of 16 amino acids. V lost 3 bases, J lost 0 bases, and 12 bases lay in between. The CDR3 DNA reads as TGTGCCACCAGTGATGGTCTAGCTTCTAGCACAGATACGCAGTATTTT. Amino acid sequence: CATSDGLASSTDTQYF.

The CDR3 nucleotides read TGTGCCAGCAGTTATGGGGTGGAGGCAGATACGCAGTATTTT. The encoded protein is CASSYGVEADTQYF. The V call is TRBV6-5, the J call TRBJ2-3; D possibly corresponds to TRBD2 (5 bases). The CDR3 length is 14 residues. The V end was cut by 3 bases, the J end by 4 bases, with 11 bases between. The germline CDR1 and CDR2 sequences are MNHEY and SVGAGI.

The CDR3 bases are TGCGCCAGCAGTCCGGGCACAGATACGCAGTATTTT. Its protein product is CASSPGTDTQYF. The chain links TRBV10-1 to TRBJ2-3; D not certain. Germline CDR1 is WNHNN and CDR2 is SYGVQD (reference sequence). The CDR3 spans 12 residues. V lost 5 bases to trimming and J lost 1 base, with 4 bases between them.

CDR3 sequence (DNA): TGTGCCAGCAGCTTTCCCTCAGGAATGAACACTGAAGCTTTCTTT. This sequence encodes CASSFPSGMNTEAFF. This chain connects TRBV7-9 to TRBJ1-1; unclear D gene. This CDR3 is 15 amino acids long. Germline CDR1 and CDR2: SEHNR and FQNEAQ (reference sequence). The V end was cut by 3 bases, the J end by 0 bases, with 11 bases between.

The genes are TRBV7-9 and TRBJ2-5, with D possibly TRBD2 on 6 matching bases. V was cut by 2 bases and J by 1 base, with 14 bases left in between. The CDR3 length is 16 residues. CDR1 is SEHNR and CDR2 is FQNEAQ in the germline V gene (reference sequence). CDR3 loop: CASSLSSASVQETQYF. The CDR3 nucleotides read TGTGCCAGCAGCTTATCTAGCGCCAGCGTCCAAGAGACCCAGTACTTC. Drawing the rest from reference TRBV7-9 and TRBJ2-5, the complete variable domain is DTGVSQNPRHKITKRGQNVTFRCDPISEHNRLYWYRQTLGQGPEFLTYFQNEAQLEKSRLLSDRFSAERPKGSFSTLEIQRTEQGDSAMYLCASSLSSASVQETQYFGPGTRLLVL.